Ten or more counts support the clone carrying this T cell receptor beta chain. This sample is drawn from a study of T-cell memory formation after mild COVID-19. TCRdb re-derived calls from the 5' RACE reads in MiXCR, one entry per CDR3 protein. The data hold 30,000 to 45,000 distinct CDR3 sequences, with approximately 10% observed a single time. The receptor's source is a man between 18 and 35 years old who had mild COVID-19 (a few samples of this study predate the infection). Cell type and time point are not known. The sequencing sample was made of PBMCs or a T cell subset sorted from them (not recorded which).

The CDR3: CASSRPGETQYF. The DNA for the CDR3 is TGTGCCAGCAGCCGCCCGGGGGAGACCCAGTACTTC. The rearrangement links TRBV7-2 to TRBJ2-5, with D possibly TRBD2 on 5 matching bases. The CDR3 has 12 residues. CDR1 is SGHTA, CDR2 FQGNSA, per germline. V was trimmed by 5 bases and J by 5 bases, leaving 9 bases between them.